These 23 T cell receptor beta chains share one sample of origin, sequenced in a study of cytomegalovirus exposure and HLA in healthy donors. Here immunoSEQ multiplex PCR was the method, and the copy in TCRdb shows in-frame clones only, minus some. The table records 120,000 to 150,000 clones, roughly 81% of them present only once. Sample: PBMCs. The receptors were sampled from a woman aged 25 to 39 in good health and CMV-seronegative.

V and J are TRBV5-1 and TRBJ2-5, with D maybe TRBD2 (5 bases). The CDR3 is 14 residues long. Germline CDR1 and CDR2: SGHRS and YFSETQ. Trimming took 3 bases from V and 2 from J, leaving 11 bases between them. The CDR3 DNA is TGCGCCAGCAGCTCCGACGGGGTACAAGAGACCCAGTACTTC. Its protein is CASSSDGVQETQYF.

The V and J genes are TRBV5-5 and TRBJ1-4, with D tentatively TRBD1 (5 bases). Germline CDR1 SGHKS, CDR2 YYEKEE (reference sequence). The CDR3 has 14 residues. Trimming stripped 0 bases from V and 8 bases from J, with 11 bases between. The CDR3 loop reads CASSLVREGEKLFF. The CDR3 nucleotides read TGTGCCAGCAGCTTGGTTAGGGAGGGGGAAAAACTGTTTTTT.

This clone showed up just a few times. This chain joins TRBV19 and TRBJ1-5, with 7 bases aligning to TRBD1. The CDR3 length is 12 residues. Losses at the gene ends were 6 bases for V and 4 bases for J; bases not matched to a gene: 0. CDR1 and CDR2 from the germline V gene are LNHDA and SQIVND (reference sequence). The CDR3 is CASRTGNQPQHF. The CDR3 DNA follows: TGTGCCAGTAGGACAGGGAATCAGCCCCAGCATTTT.

Written as DNA, the CDR3 is TGTGCCAGCAGCTATCGCGTGGGGACAGTTTATGGCTACACCTTC. It codes for CASSYRVGTVYGYTF. The gene calls are TRBV5-4 and TRBJ1-2, with 7 bases that match TRBD1. The CDR3 is 15 residues long. V trimming: 3 bases; J trimming: 5 bases; junction bases outside the gene matches: 10. The germline V gene has CDR1 SGHNT and CDR2 YYREEE (reference sequence).

The V gene is TRBV2, the J gene TRBJ1-2, with 10 bases lining up with TRBD1. The CDR3 covers 14 residues. CDR1 and CDR2 (germline): SNHLY, FYNNEI. The V segment lost 5 bases and the J segment 8 bases; nucleotides outside the gene matches: 8. The CDR3 region has the DNA TGTGCCAGCAGTTCCCCCGGGACAGGGGTAGGCTACACCTTC. It specifies CASSSPGTGVGYTF.

The V gene is TRBV9, the J gene TRBJ1-2; 7 nucleotides match TRBD1. The germline gives CDR1 SGDLS, CDR2 YYNGEE. V was pared by 2 bases and J by 5 bases, with 9 bases of the junction left unmatched. The length of the CDR3 is 15 residues. In DNA, the CDR3 is TGTGCCAGCAGCGTCCAGAGGGACAGCCCATATGGCTACACCTTC. It translates to CASSVQRDSPYGYTF.

A word on this clone: This same CDR3 is encoded by further DNA sequences in the sample. The rearrangement links TRBV6-1 to TRBJ2-7, with D unresolved. The ends were cut back, 3 bases at V and 3 bases at J, with 3 bases in the middle. The CDR3 sequence is 11 residues long. Germline CDR1 and CDR2: MNHNS and SASEGT. The CDR3 DNA reads as TGTGCCAGCAGTGAGTACTACGAGCAGTACTTC. Translated: CASSEYYEQYF.

The CDR3 coding sequence is TGTGCCAGTAGAAGAGGGACAGTTAATTCAAACTCCTACAATGAGCAGTTCTTC. This encodes CASRRGTVNSNSYNEQFF. The chain carries TRBV19 and TRBJ2-1, with 7 bases lining up with TRBD1. CDR3 size: 18 residues. Losses at the gene ends were 6 bases for V and 0 bases for J; bases not matched to a gene: 14. The germline V gene has CDR1 LNHDA and CDR2 SQIVND (reference sequence).

The chain joins TRBV6-5 to TRBJ2-7, with 8 nucleotides matching TRBD2. The CDR3 extends over 12 amino acids. J lost 8 bases, V lost 6 bases, and 6 bases had no gene match. CDR1 MNHEY and CDR2 SVGAGI come from the germline V gene. Here the CDR3 reads CASRTSGRQQYF. CDR3 sequence (DNA): TGTGCCAGCAGAACTAGCGGACGGCAGCAGTACTTC.

This chain links TRBV19 with TRBJ2-2; D remains unclear. Germline CDR1 is LNHDA and CDR2 is SQIVND (reference sequence). The CDR3 has 11 residues. V gave up 6 bases and J gave up 3 bases, with 2 bases separating them. The CDR3 protein is CASSYTGELFF. The CDR3, as DNA: TGTGCCAGTAGCTACACCGGGGAGCTGTTTTTT.

CDR3 in DNA: TGTGCCAGCAGCTTGGCGGGGATGAACACTGAAGCTTTCTTT. It yields the protein CASSLAGMNTEAFF. The V and J genes are TRBV5-4 and TRBJ1-1; D call uncertain. CDR1 SGHNT and CDR2 YYREEE come from the germline V gene (reference sequence). The CDR3 runs 14 residues. Deletions cut 0 bases from V and 0 bases from J, with 6 bases between.

V usage is TRBV6-1 and J usage is TRBJ2-3, with D possibly matching TRBD1 (6 bases). Trimming left V 2 bases short and J 3 bases short, with 12 bases between. Looked up from germline, CDR1 is MNHNS and CDR2 is SASEGT. This CDR3 has 15 amino acids. CDR3 sequence (DNA): TGTGCCAGCAGTGAAAGCCAGGGGTGGACAGATACGCAGTATTTT. Its protein is CASSESQGWTDTQYF.

The chain couples TRBV7-2 to TRBJ2-7, with TRBD2 matching over 8 bases. Germline values: CDR1 SGHTA, CDR2 FQGNSA. The CDR3 extends over 15 amino acids. The trim removed 4 bases at V and 2 bases at J, leaving 7 bases unmatched. The CDR3 spells CASSWVAGGTYEQYF. In DNA, the CDR3 is TGTGCCAGCAGCTGGGTGGCGGGGGGAACCTACGAGCAGTACTTC. Filled out from reference TRBV7-2 and TRBJ2-7, the complete variable domain reads GAGVSQSPSNKVTEKGKDVELRCDPISGHTALYWYRQSLGQGLEFLIYFQGNSAPDKSGLPSDRFSAERTGGSVSTLTIQRTQQEDSAVYLCASSWVAGGTYEQYFGPGTRLTVT.

V usage is TRBV4-1 and J usage is TRBJ2-7; 7 positions match TRBD2. The CDR3 is 14 residues long. V trimming: 0 bases; J trimming: 9 bases; junction bases outside the gene matches: 8. The germline CDR1 and CDR2 sequences are MGHRA and YSYEKL. CDR3 nucleotides: TGCGCCAGCAGCCAAGATGAGGGCGGGGGACCGCAGTACTTC. Protein product: CASSQDEGGGPQYF.

The chain joins TRBV11-2 to TRBJ2-7; D possibly corresponds to TRBD1 (6 bases). CDR1 SGHAT and CDR2 FQNNGV come from the germline V gene. With 6 bases removed from V and 0 bases from J, the gap between germline ends came to 12 bases. This CDR3 region has 14 residues. CDR3: CASRRSRGSYEQYF. The CDR3 nucleotides read TGTGCCAGCAGGCGTTCCAGGGGCTCCTACGAGCAGTACTTC. The variable domain in full, with the rest retrieved from reference TRBV11-2 and TRBJ2-7, is EAGVAQSPRYKIIEKRQSVAFWCNPISGHATLYWYQQILGQGPKLLIQFQNNGVVDDSQLPKDRFSAERLKGVDSTLKIQPAKLEDSAVYLCASRRSRGSYEQYFGPGTRLTVT.

The gene calls are TRBV29-1 and TRBJ1-2; D perhaps matches TRBD1 (6 bases). From germline, CDR1 is SQVTM and CDR2 ANQGSEA. Trimming took 6 bases from V and 2 from J, leaving 16 bases between them. CDR3 length equals 14 residues. The CDR3 reads CSVMSDRLNYGYTF. The CDR3 coding sequence is TGCAGCGTGATGAGTGACAGGCTGAACTATGGCTACACCTTC. The full variable domain, with the rest looked up from reference TRBV29-1 and TRBJ1-2, is SAVISQKPSRDICQRGTSLTIQCQVDSQVTMMFWYRQQPGQSLTLIATANQGSEATYESGFVIDKFPISRPNLTFSTLTVSNMSPEDSSIYLCSVMSDRLNYGYTFGSGTRLTVV.

The rearrangement links TRBV5-4 to TRBJ1-1; no clear D. V lost 4 bases and J 0 bases, leaving 10 bases between the germline ends. The CDR3 covers 14 residues. CDR1 SGHNT and CDR2 YYREEE come from the germline V gene (reference sequence). This CDR3 is CASSEGFMNTEAFF. DNA for the CDR3: TGTGCCAGCAGCGAGGGATTTATGAACACTGAAGCTTTCTTT.

Worth noting for this clone: Other DNA variants within this sample encode the same CDR3. In DNA, the CDR3 is TGTGCCAGCAGTCGCAGGGGTCGGAATGAGCAGTTCTTC. This translates into CASSRRGRNEQFF. This chain joins TRBV6-1 and TRBJ2-1, with D possibly TRBD1 on 6 matching bases. The germline V gene encodes CDR1 MNHNS and CDR2 SASEGT. V was shortened by 5 bases and J by 7 bases, with 12 bases between the two germline ends. The CDR3 length is 13 residues.

Details on this clone: The same CDR3 arises from other DNA sequences in this sample as well. CDR3 sequence reads: CASSPDRGYEQYF. In DNA form, the CDR3 reads TGTGCCAGCAGCCCTGACAGGGGATACGAGCAGTACTTC. This chain joins TRBV7-8 and TRBJ2-7, with 8 bases matching TRBD1. V was clipped by 5 bases and J by 4 bases; unmatched bases: 4. The CDR3 is 13 residues long. Germline CDR1 reads SGHVS; CDR2 reads FQNEAQ.

The chain has TRBV7-2 and TRBJ2-5, with no clear D. CDR3 length equals 11 residues. Per germline, CDR1 SGHTA and CDR2 FQGNSA. The V end was cut by 6 bases, the J end by 2 bases, with 4 bases between. CDR3 sequence (DNA): TGTGCCAGCAGGGAGCAAGAGACCCAGTACTTC. Translated: CASREQETQYF.

About this clone: Different DNA sequences within this sample yield the same CDR3. V is TRBV29-1 and J is TRBJ1-2; TRBD1 aligns across 12 bases. The CDR3 is 13 residues long. With 4 bases clipped from V and 8 bases from J, the junction kept 5 bases outside the gene matches. Per germline, CDR1 SQVTM and CDR2 ANQGSEA. The CDR3 here is CSVVGQGAWGYTF. CDR3 nucleotides: TGCAGCGTTGTGGGACAGGGGGCCTGGGGCTACACCTTC.

The V gene is TRBV10-3, the J gene TRBJ1-1; tentatively, D is TRBD1 (6 bases). The germline V gene has CDR1 ENHRY and CDR2 SYGVKD. The CDR3 extends over 16 amino acids. Trimming removed 2 bases at V and 0 bases at J, with 13 bases between. The CDR3 coding sequence is TGTGCCATCAGTGAGCTACGGGGGGCGATGAACACTGAAGCTTTCTTT. As protein: CAISELRGAMNTEAFF.

The chain carries TRBV28 and TRBJ1-1; tentatively, D is TRBD1 (5 bases). CDR1 is MDHEN and CDR2 is SYDVKM in the germline V gene. This CDR3 spans 12 amino acids. V lost 6 bases to trimming and J lost 3 bases, with 8 bases between them. Written as DNA, the CDR3 is TGTGCCAGCAGCCGCAGGGACACTGAAGCTTTCTTT. This codes for CASSRRDTEAFF.